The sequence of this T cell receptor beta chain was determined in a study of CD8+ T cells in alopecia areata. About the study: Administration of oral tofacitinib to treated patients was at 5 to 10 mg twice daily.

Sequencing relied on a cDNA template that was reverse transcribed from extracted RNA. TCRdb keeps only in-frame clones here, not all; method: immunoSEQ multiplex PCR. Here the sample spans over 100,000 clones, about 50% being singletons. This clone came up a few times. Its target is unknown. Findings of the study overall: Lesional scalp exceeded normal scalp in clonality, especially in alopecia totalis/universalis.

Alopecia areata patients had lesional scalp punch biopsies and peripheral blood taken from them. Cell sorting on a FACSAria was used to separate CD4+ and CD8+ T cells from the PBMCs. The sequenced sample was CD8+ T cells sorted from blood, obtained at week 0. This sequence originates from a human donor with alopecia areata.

CDR3 region: CASSEGTTGELFF. The DNA of the CDR3 is TGTGCCAGCAGTGAGGGGACAACCGGGGAGCTGTTTTTT. The chain carries TRBV6-4 and TRBJ2-2, with D perhaps matching TRBD1 (6 bases). V was clipped by 3 bases and J by 5 bases, with 7 bases between them. The length of the CDR3 is 13 residues. In germline, CDR1 is MRHNA, CDR2 SNTAGT.